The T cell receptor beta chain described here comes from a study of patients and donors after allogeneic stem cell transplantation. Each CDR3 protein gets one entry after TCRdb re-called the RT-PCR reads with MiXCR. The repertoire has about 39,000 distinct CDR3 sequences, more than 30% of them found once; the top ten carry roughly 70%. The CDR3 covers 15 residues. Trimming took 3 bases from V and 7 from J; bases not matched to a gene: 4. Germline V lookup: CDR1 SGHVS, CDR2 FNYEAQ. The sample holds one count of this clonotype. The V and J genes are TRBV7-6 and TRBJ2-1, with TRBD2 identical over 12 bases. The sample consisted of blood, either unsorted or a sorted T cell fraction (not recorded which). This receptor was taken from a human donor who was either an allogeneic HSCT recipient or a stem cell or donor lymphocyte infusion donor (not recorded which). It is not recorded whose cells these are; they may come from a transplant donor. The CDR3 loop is CASSFLAGGWNEQFF. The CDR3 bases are TGTGCCAGCAGCTTTCTAGCGGGAGGGTGGAATGAGCAGTTCTTC.